The 20 T cell receptor beta chains below all came from one sample that was sequenced in a study of T-cell memory formation after mild COVID-19. TCRdb redid the calling of the 5' RACE reads with MiXCR, one entry per CDR3 protein. The profile shows a few hundred thousand distinct CDR3 sequences, approximately 15% of them singletons. Specimen: PBMCs or a T cell subset sorted from them (not recorded which). The receptors here all came from a man aged 18 to 30 who had mild COVID-19 (a few samples of this study predate the infection). Cell type and time point are not known.

There are many counts of this clonotype. J is TRBJ2-3 and V is TRBV5-1; D possibly corresponds to TRBD2 (5 bases). The CDR3 has 13 residues. The V and J ends lost 0 bases and 4 bases respectively, with 6 bases between them. Looked up from germline, CDR1 is SGHRS and CDR2 is YFSETQ. CDR3 loop: CASSLDSADTQYF. The CDR3 DNA follows: TGCGCCAGCAGCTTGGATAGCGCAGATACGCAGTATTTT. Complete variable domain (other parts from reference TRBV5-1 and TRBJ2-3): KAGVTQTPRYLIKTRGQQVTLSCSPISGHRSVSWYQQTPGQGLQFLFEYFSETQRNKGNFPGRFSGRQFSNSRSEMNVSTLELGDSALYLCASSLDSADTQYFGPGTRLTVL.

V gene TRBV5-1 combines with J gene TRBJ1-1; unclear D gene. The CDR3 has 14 residues. Germline loops: CDR1 SGHRS, CDR2 YFSETQ. Trimming stripped 4 bases from V and 4 bases from J, with 14 bases between. The DNA of the CDR3 is TGCGCCAGCAGCCCGACCGACGTCCGCACTGAAGCTTTCTTT. This encodes CASSPTDVRTEAFF.

The rearrangement uses TRBV18 and TRBJ1-4; 7 positions agree with TRBD1. Looked up from germline, CDR1 is KGHSH and CDR2 is LQKENI. The CDR3 is made up of 13 amino acids. The ends lost 8 bases at V and 6 bases at J; junction bases unmatched: 6. The CDR3 loop reads CASTTGNYEKLFF. The CDR3 DNA reads as TGTGCCAGCACGACAGGGAATTATGAAAAACTGTTTTTT.

This clonotype was recorded a few times. The chain recombines TRBV24-1 with TRBJ2-1; D might be TRBD2 (5 bases). There are 16 residues in the CDR3. Per the germline V gene, CDR1 is KGHDR and CDR2 is SFDVKD. Trimming cost V 1 base and J 3 bases, with 12 bases left between them. CDR3 bases: TGTGCCACCAGTGATTTCGCGTCACTAGACTACAATGAGCAGTTCTTC. Amino acid sequence: CATSDFASLDYNEQFF.

The rearrangement uses TRBV6-1 and TRBJ2-3; D is tentatively TRBD1 or TRBD2 (5 bases each). The CDR3 consists of 13 residues. Germline V gene data show CDR1 as MNHNS and CDR2 as SASEGT. The ends were cut back, 7 bases at V and 3 bases at J, with 11 bases in the middle. CDR3 in amino acids: CASIPGPTDTQYF. The CDR3 DNA reads as TGTGCCAGCATCCCGGGGCCGACAGATACGCAGTATTTT.

V is TRBV12-3 or TRBV12-4 and J is TRBJ2-7, with D uncertain. Trimming removed 6 bases at V and 1 base at J, with 10 bases between. The CDR3 loop spans 13 amino acids. The CDR3, as DNA: TGTGCCAGCAGCTCTCGGAGATCCTACGAGCAGTACTTC. Translated: CASSSRRSYEQYF.

This clonotype was counted only a few times. This chain connects TRBV5-6 to TRBJ1-6; D is unclear. The CDR3 runs 12 residues. Trimming pared 7 bases from V and 7 bases from J, leaving 9 bases between. CDR1 is SGHDT and CDR2 is YYEEEE in the germline V gene. The CDR3: CASGKGNSPLHF. As DNA, the CDR3 is TGTGCCAGCGGGAAAGGGAATTCACCCCTCCACTTT. The complete variable domain, with remaining parts taken from reference TRBV5-6 and TRBJ1-6, reads DAGVTQSPTHLIKTRGQQVTLRCSPKSGHDTVSWYQQALGQGPQFIFQYYEEEERQRGNFPDRFSGHQFPNYSSELNVNALLLGDSALYLCASGKGNSPLHFGNGTRLTVT.

This clonotype was counted at least ten times. The chain recombines TRBV7-9 with TRBJ2-3, with D possibly matching TRBD2 (6 bases). The CDR3 loop spans 14 amino acids. The V and J ends lost 4 bases and 4 bases respectively, with 12 bases between them. Looked up from germline, CDR1 is SEHNR and CDR2 is FQNEAQ (reference sequence). CDR3 protein: CASSSSGPADTQYF. The CDR3, as DNA: TGTGCCAGCAGCTCCAGCGGGCCCGCAGATACGCAGTATTTT.

The chain has TRBV20-1 and TRBJ1-1, with D tentatively TRBD1 (5 bases). The V end was cut by 3 bases, the J end by 5 bases, with 10 bases between. Germline loops: CDR1 DFQATT, CDR2 SNEGSKA (reference sequence). The CDR3 contains 12 residues. The CDR3, as DNA: TGCAGTGCTAGTCTGGGGGATACTGAAGCTTTCTTT. Translation gives CSASLGDTEAFF.

The chain recombines TRBV7-3 with TRBJ1-1; 8 nucleotides line up with TRBD1. With 5 bases clipped from V and 7 bases from J, the junction kept 6 bases outside the gene matches. Germline V gene sequence: CDR1 SGHTA, CDR2 FQGTGA. This CDR3 is built from 13 residues. CDR3 DNA: TGTGCCAGCAGCGGAGGGACAGGTGGTGAAGCTTTCTTT. This codes for CASSGGTGGEAFF.

This clonotype was detected many times. At one end the junction does not follow the germline gene, possibly because of a read error. This chain links TRBV12-3 or TRBV12-4 with TRBJ2-5; D not certain. The length of the CDR3 is 11 residues. CDR3 sequence: CASSLAETQYF. Here the CDR3 DNA reads TGTGCCAGCAGCTTAGCAGAGACCCAGTACTTC.

The chain employs TRBV5-1 and TRBJ2-3, with D possibly matching TRBD1 (6 bases). The V gene lost 4 bases and the J gene lost 1 base, with 13 bases spanning the gap. Germline lookup yields CDR1 SGHRS and CDR2 YFSETQ. This CDR3 region has 15 residues. The CDR3 DNA sequence: TGCGCCAGCAGCCGTCAGGGGAGTGGCACAGATACGCAGTATTTT. It translates to CASSRQGSGTDTQYF.

V is TRBV10-3 and J is TRBJ2-5, with 13 bases matching TRBD2. Germline-derived CDR1 and CDR2 are ENHRY and SYGVKD. The trim removed 4 bases at V and 5 bases at J, leaving 4 bases unmatched. The CDR3 runs 15 residues. The CDR3 loop is CAISATSGGDETQYF. The DNA for the CDR3 is TGTGCCATCAGTGCTACTAGCGGGGGGGATGAGACCCAGTACTTC.

This clonotype was found once. V gene TRBV19 combines with J gene TRBJ2-1; the match to TRBD2 covers 7 bases. CDR3 length: 16 residues. V was pared by 5 bases and J by 2 bases, with 9 bases of the junction left unmatched. Germline V gene lookup returns CDR1 LNHDA and CDR2 SQIVND (reference sequence). The CDR3 loop reads CASSGISAGTYNEQFF. CDR3 nucleotides: TGTGCCAGTAGTGGAATTTCAGCGGGGACCTACAATGAGCAGTTCTTC.

The chain uses TRBV5-1 and TRBJ2-7; D call uncertain. CDR3 length: 13 amino acids. CDR1 and CDR2 (germline): SGHRS, YFSETQ. Trimming cost V 4 bases and J 5 bases, with 13 bases left between them. CDR3: CASSGRNGHEQYF. CDR3 sequence (DNA): TGCGCCAGCAGCGGGCGGAATGGGCACGAGCAGTACTTC.

The chain recombines TRBV12-3 or TRBV12-4 with TRBJ2-5; perhaps D is TRBD1 or TRBD2 (6 bases each). The V end lost 2 bases, the J end lost 6 bases, and 13 bases lay between the germline ends. CDR3 length: 14 residues. The CDR3 region has the DNA TGTGCCAGCAGTTTACCCGGGGGCCCGCAGACCCAGTACTTC. Residues: CASSLPGGPQTQYF.

The V gene is TRBV20-1, the J gene TRBJ1-2; the match to TRBD1 covers 7 bases. The CDR3 is 14 residues long. J was trimmed by 1 base and V by 5 bases; bases with no gene match: 7. Germline CDR1 reads DFQATT; CDR2 reads SNEGSKA (reference sequence). CDR3 residues: CSAAGTADNYGYTF. The CDR3 DNA follows: TGCAGTGCTGCCGGGACAGCAGATAACTATGGCTACACCTTC.

The chain is built from TRBV20-1 and TRBJ1-1; 12 nucleotides agree with TRBD1. With 0 bases clipped from V and 8 bases from J, the junction kept 7 bases outside the gene matches. The germline CDR1 and CDR2 sequences are DFQATT and SNEGSKA (reference sequence). The CDR3 has 15 residues. CDR3: CSARDPGTGGMEAFF. CDR3 coding DNA: TGCAGTGCTAGAGATCCCGGGACAGGGGGCATGGAAGCTTTCTTT.

In this sample, this clonotype turned up many times. This chain uses TRBV4-2 with TRBJ2-3; 7 positions match TRBD1. Per germline, CDR1 LGHNA and CDR2 YNFKEQ. Unmatched junction bases numbered 14, after V lost 0 bases and J lost 2 bases. This CDR3 spans 19 amino acids. This CDR3 is CASSQERGHNGGLTDTQYF. Here the CDR3 DNA reads TGTGCCAGCAGCCAAGAAAGGGGGCATAACGGAGGCCTCACAGATACGCAGTATTTT.

This chain connects TRBV20-1 to TRBJ2-1, with TRBD2 identical over 7 bases. The CDR3 loop spans 13 amino acids. Germline V gives CDR1 DFQATT, CDR2 SNEGSKA (reference sequence). The DNA of the CDR3 is TGCAGGGCGGGGGTAAGCTCCTACAATGAGCAGTTCTTC. This sequence encodes CRAGVSSYNEQFF.